The present T cell receptor beta chain was sequenced within a study of T cell clones after liver transplantation. Study overall: In this trial, immunosuppression withdrawal was attempted within 2 years of liver transplant.

The data were produced by immunoSEQ multiplex PCR, yet TCRdb's version contains in-frame clones alone and is incomplete. Altogether under 150,000 clones are present, 90% being singletons, with the ten largest covering 0.75% to 0.85%. Study conclusions and caveats: Compared with third party-reactive sequences, donor-reactive ones declined more, independent of withdrawal success. Migration into the graft, not deletion, may explain lost graft donor-reactive T cells. The donor-reactive repertoire was only partly measurable in a couple of subjects, lacking donor cells.

About this clone itself: Its target is not known.

This CDR3 is 14 amino acids long. CDR1 and CDR2 (germline): SGHRS, YFSETQ. V was shortened by 4 bases and J by 1 base, with 11 bases between the two germline ends. The source was CD4+ T cells from blood, collected 12 months after liver transplant. This clonotype was sampled from a human patient who received a liver transplant. Some T cells may arise from the graft donor. This chain uses TRBV5-1 with TRBJ1-1; the D gene is possibly TRBD1 (6 bases). CDR3 loop: CASSRDTKNTEAFF. The CDR3 region has the DNA TGCGCCAGCAGCCGGGACACAAAGAACACTGAAGCTTTCTTT. Looking up the rest from reference TRBV5-1 and TRBJ1-1 gives the full variable domain: KAGVTQTPRYLIKTRGQQVTLSCSPISGHRSVSWYQQTPGQGLQFLFEYFSETQRNKGNFPGRFSGRQFSNSRSEMNVSTLELGDSALYLCASSRDTKNTEAFFGQGTRLTVV.